This TCR beta chain was identified in a study of shared clonotypes between healthy human individuals. The authors distributed each subset's genomic DNA evenly over several immunoSEQ plates. Approximately 200 ng DNA, about 28,000 T cell genomes, went into each sorted-subset replicate PCR. Study processing details: There were no quality scores in the junction-only immunoSEQ sequences, so filtering differed. The repertoire was sequenced with immunoSEQ multiplex PCR; TCRdb's copy has only in-frame clones and lacks some. D and trimming come from the DNA, and the V and J calls and clone size come from that table. The sample contains 650,000 to 750,000 clones, more than 70% of which appear only once. The V end lost 4 bases, the J end lost 7 bases, and 14 bases lay between the germline ends. The CDR3 is made up of 13 amino acids. The germline V gene has CDR1 SNHLY and CDR2 FYNNEI. Adult Caucasians living in Nashville, Tennessee made up all of the donors.

This receptor was identified in a woman aged 30 to 39 in good health. This chain connects TRBV2 to TRBJ2-7; D gene ambiguous. The specimen was memory CD4+ T cells sorted from blood. Subset of the sample: CD45RA-negative fraction. The CDR3 reads CASSGLEGLEQYF. The CDR3 coding sequence is TGTGCCAGCAGTGGCCTCGAAGGCTTGGAGCAGTACTTC.